A single sample gave rise to the 30 T cell receptor beta chains below, sequenced in a study of cytomegalovirus exposure and HLA in healthy donors. The PCR made use of 60 Vbeta and 13 Jbeta primers. TCRdb's copy holds only in-frame clones and misses some; the assay was immunoSEQ multiplex PCR. Among under 150,000 clones listed, approximately 80% were seen once. The material sequenced was PBMCs. The receptors derive from a woman aged 30 to 39 in good health and CMV-seronegative.

The chain is built from TRBV5-1 and TRBJ2-7; 15 bases match TRBD2. Germline loops: CDR1 SGHRS, CDR2 YFSETQ. The CDR3 sequence is 17 residues long. After removal of 4 bases from V and 2 bases from J, the junction contained 7 bases not matched to a gene. The CDR3 nucleotides are TGCGCCAGCAGCGCGGGGACTAGCGGGAGGTTCACCTACGAGCAGTACTTC. As protein: CASSAGTSGRFTYEQYF.

This clone appeared a single time. This chain uses TRBV10-1 with TRBJ2-7; 9 nucleotides line up with TRBD1. The length of the CDR3 is 16 residues. V lost 5 bases and J lost 2; bases outside the gene matches: 10. Germline V CDR1 and CDR2: WNHNN, SYGVQD (reference sequence). The CDR3 sequence is CASSIRPGTGTYEQYF. In nucleotides, the CDR3 is TGCGCCAGCAGTATCCGGCCCGGGACAGGGACCTACGAGCAGTACTTC.

The CDR3 sequence: CASSERNPYEQYF. CDR3 nucleotide sequence: TGTGCCAGCAGCGAGCGGAACCCCTACGAGCAGTACTTC. The V gene is TRBV28, the J gene TRBJ2-7, with D perhaps matching TRBD2 (5 bases). The germline CDR1 and CDR2 sequences are MDHEN and SYDVKM. V dropped 6 bases and J dropped 2 bases, with 11 bases sitting between them. The CDR3 sequence is 13 residues long.

The V and J genes are TRBV25-1 and TRBJ2-5; unclear D gene. The CDR3 spans 13 residues. Germline values: CDR1 MGHDK, CDR2 SYGVNS. V was clipped by 3 bases and J by 3 bases, with 8 bases between them. The CDR3 sequence is CASSERLKETQYF. The CDR3 nucleotides are TGTGCCAGCAGTGAGAGGCTCAAAGAGACCCAGTACTTC. Combining the CDR3 with reference TRBV25-1 and TRBJ2-5 gives the whole variable domain EADIYQTPRYLVIGTGKKITLECSQTMGHDKMYWYQQDPGMELHLIHYSYGVNSTEKGDLSSESTVSRIRTEHFPLTLESARPSHTSQYLCASSERLKETQYFGPGTRLLVL.

The chain uses TRBV9 and TRBJ2-3, with 7 bases that match TRBD2. V was clipped by 0 bases and J by 2 bases; unmatched bases: 6. Germline-derived CDR1 and CDR2 are SGDLS and YYNGEE. The CDR3 loop spans 16 amino acids. CDR3 in amino acids: CASSVGSSGYTDTQYF. In DNA, the CDR3 is TGTGCCAGCAGCGTAGGGTCTAGCGGCTACACAGATACGCAGTATTTT. Full variable domain (outside the CDR3, taken from reference TRBV9 and TRBJ2-3): DSGVTQTPKHLITATGQRVTLRCSPRSGDLSVYWYQQSLDQGLQFLIQYYNGEERAKGNILERFSAQQFPDLHSELNLSSLELGDSALYFCASSVGSSGYTDTQYFGPGTRLTVL.

Details on this clone: The sample holds other DNA sequences that translate to the same CDR3. V usage is TRBV30 and J usage is TRBJ2-7; tentative D call: TRBD1 (6 bases). The CDR3 has 12 amino acids. Germline-derived CDR1 and CDR2 are GTSNPN and SVGIG (reference sequence). The V gene lost 2 bases and the J gene lost 3 bases, with 8 bases spanning the gap. The CDR3: CAWSRDNYEQYF. The DNA for the CDR3 is TGTGCCTGGAGTCGGGACAACTACGAGCAGTACTTC.

The chain has TRBV5-1 and TRBJ2-7, with a tentative D call TRBD2 (5 bases). The length of the CDR3 is 14 residues. Trimming took 0 bases from V and 6 from J, leaving 13 bases between them. CDR1 is SGHRS and CDR2 is YFSETQ in the germline V gene. The CDR3 loop reads CASSLATGEGEQYF. CDR3 sequence (DNA): TGCGCCAGCAGCTTGGCCACGGGCGAGGGCGAGCAGTACTTC.

The chain recombines TRBV5-4 with TRBJ1-2, with D perhaps matching TRBD1 (5 bases). CDR1 and CDR2 (germline): SGHNT, YYREEE (reference sequence). The V end lost 0 bases, the J end lost 8 bases, and 14 bases lay between the germline ends. The CDR3 has 14 amino acids. The CDR3 nucleotides are TGTGCCAGCAGCTTGGATGGGGGACTTCACGGCTACACCTTC. Protein: CASSLDGGLHGYTF.

The J gene is TRBJ1-2, the V gene TRBV6-1; D may be TRBD1 (6 bases). The germline gives CDR1 MNHNS, CDR2 SASEGT. The CDR3 is 14 residues long. The V end was cut by 5 bases, the J end by 0 bases, with 10 bases between. The CDR3 DNA reads TGTGCCAGCAGTATTGGGACAACTAACTATGGCTACACCTTC. It yields the protein CASSIGTTNYGYTF.

This chain joins TRBV7-8 and TRBJ2-7; 9 nucleotides agree with TRBD2. Trimming cost V 1 base and J 2 bases; bases outside gene matches: 6. The CDR3 is made up of 16 amino acids. In germline, CDR1 is SGHVS, CDR2 FQNEAQ. The CDR3 is CASSLVAGGSPYEQYF. The CDR3, as DNA: TGTGCCAGCAGCTTAGTGGCGGGAGGGTCGCCCTACGAGCAGTACTTC.

The J gene is TRBJ1-4, the V gene TRBV30; TRBD1 matches 10 bases. The germline gives CDR1 GTSNPN, CDR2 SVGIG (reference sequence). CDR3 length equals 13 residues. Trimming removed 4 bases from V and 7 bases from J; junction bases left unmatched: 3. The CDR3 is CAWTGQGGEKLFF. CDR3 bases: TGTGCCTGGACCGGACAGGGGGGTGAAAAACTGTTTTTT.

This clone was observed a few times. The rearrangement joins TRBV4-3 to TRBJ1-1; a possible D gene is TRBD1 (6 bases). The CDR3 extends over 14 amino acids. V shed 0 bases and J shed 5 bases, with 10 bases lying between them. Germline V gene data show CDR1 as LGHNA and CDR2 as YSLEER. The CDR3 sequence is CASSQDRGKTEAFF. Written as DNA, the CDR3 is TGCGCCAGCAGCCAAGACAGGGGCAAGACTGAAGCTTTCTTT.

The chain employs TRBV9 and TRBJ2-4; 7 bases agree with TRBD2. After removal of 0 bases from V and 3 bases from J, the junction contained 9 bases not matched to a gene. The CDR3 is made up of 17 amino acids. Germline V lookup: CDR1 SGDLS, CDR2 YYNGEE. The CDR3 sequence is CASSVDPSGMVKNIQYF. For the CDR3, the DNA is TGTGCCAGCAGCGTAGATCCAAGCGGGATGGTCAAAAACATTCAGTACTTC.

The table lists this clone with many counts. V gene TRBV4-3 combines with J gene TRBJ2-6; D not certain. The V end lost 0 bases, the J end lost 0 bases, and 6 bases lay between the germline ends. The CDR3 consists of 16 residues. Looked up from germline, CDR1 is LGHNA and CDR2 is YSLEER. The CDR3 reads CASSQDGSSGANVLTF. The CDR3 DNA reads TGCGCCAGCAGCCAAGATGGCAGCTCTGGGGCCAACGTCCTGACTTTC.

This clone was found once. The chain combines TRBV5-6 with TRBJ2-3; possible D gene TRBD2, 5 bases. CDR1 SGHDT and CDR2 YYEEEE come from the germline V gene. Trimming cost V 1 base and J 5 bases, with 14 bases left between them. This CDR3 spans 15 amino acids. The CDR3 DNA reads TGTGCCAGCAGCTTGTTCCGGCAGGAGGTAGATACGCAGTATTTT. This translates into CASSLFRQEVDTQYF.

The V gene is TRBV19, the J gene TRBJ1-1, with 7 positions matching TRBD1. The CDR3 length is 16 residues. From germline, CDR1 is LNHDA and CDR2 SQIVND (reference sequence). V dropped 2 bases and J dropped 0; count of bases not matched to a gene: 6. The chain's CDR3 is CASSITNRGLNTEAFF. The CDR3 nucleotides are TGTGCCAGTAGTATAACTAACAGGGGTTTGAACACTGAAGCTTTCTTT. Supplemented by reference TRBV19 and TRBJ1-1, the full variable domain reads DGGITQSPKYLFRKEGQNVTLSCEQNLNHDAMYWYRQDPGQGLRLIYYSQIVNDFQKGDIAEGYSVSREKKESFPLTVTSAQKNPTAFYLCASSITNRGLNTEAFFGQGTRLTVV.

Comments on this clone: Germline is not matched at one junction end, which may reflect a read error. V and J are TRBV7-9 and TRBJ2-7, with 13 bases aligning to TRBD2. The CDR3 runs to 18 residues. CDR1 SEHNR and CDR2 FQNEAQ come from the germline V gene (reference sequence). CDR3 in DNA: TGTTCCAGCAGTTTTCTGTCCCGGACTAGCGGGAGAGACTACGAGCAGTACTTC. It codes for CSSSFLSRTSGRDYEQYF. Full variable domain (rest looked up from reference TRBV7-9 and TRBJ2-7): DTGVSQNPRHKITKRGQNVTFRCDPISEHNRLYWYRQTLGQGPEFLTYFQNEAQLEKSRLLSDRFSAERPKGSFSTLEIQRTEQGDSAMYLCSSSFLSRTSGRDYEQYFGPGTRLTVT.

The chain employs TRBV14 and TRBJ2-5; 10 bases fit TRBD1. The CDR3 runs 15 residues. Losses at the gene ends were 4 bases for V and 4 bases for J; bases not matched to a gene: 6. CDR1 is SGHDN, CDR2 FVKESK, per germline. For the CDR3, the DNA is TGTGCCAGCAGCCTGACAGGGGGCTTGGGAGAGACCCAGTACTTC. Translation gives CASSLTGGLGETQYF.

V and J are TRBV6-5 and TRBJ2-1; 10 bases line up with TRBD1. CDR1 is MNHEY and CDR2 is SVGAGI in the germline V gene. V gave up 8 bases and J gave up 6 bases; unmatched junction bases: 4. The CDR3 spans 13 residues. The DNA for the CDR3 is TGTGCCAGCGGGACAGGGGCCTCCAATGAGCAGTTCTTC. As protein: CASGTGASNEQFF.

This clone was observed a handful of times. The V call is TRBV27, the J call TRBJ2-1, with 11 bases matching TRBD2. Per the germline V gene, CDR1 is MNHEY and CDR2 is SMNVEV (reference sequence). Unmatched junction bases numbered 10, after V lost 5 bases and J lost 4 bases. The CDR3 contains 17 residues. The CDR3 loop is CASSEIAGGPEYNEQFF. The DNA of the CDR3 is TGTGCCAGCAGTGAAATAGCGGGAGGGCCTGAGTACAATGAGCAGTTCTTC.

V and J are TRBV5-1 and TRBJ1-4; 8 nucleotides agree with TRBD1. Germline assignment: CDR1 SGHRS and CDR2 YFSETQ. V shed 4 bases, J shed 7 bases, and the junction held 9 bases outside the gene matches. CDR3 length equals 15 residues. In nucleotides, the CDR3 is TGCGCCAGCAGCCCGGGACAGGCCTATCCTGAAAAACTGTTTTTT. It specifies CASSPGQAYPEKLFF.

V and J are TRBV5-8 and TRBJ2-6; perhaps TRBD1 as D (5 bases). The CDR3 has 15 amino acids. The V gene lost 2 bases and the J gene lost 2 bases, with 8 bases spanning the gap. Germline-derived CDR1 and CDR2 are SGHTS and YDEGEE. This CDR3 is CASSLGHAGANVLTF. The CDR3 nucleotides are TGTGCCAGCAGCTTAGGACACGCTGGGGCCAACGTCCTGACTTTC.

The rearrangement uses TRBV27 and TRBJ2-4, with 10 bases that match TRBD1. This CDR3 comprises 15 residues. V trimming: 5 bases; J trimming: 6 bases; junction bases outside the gene matches: 7. Germline V gene lookup returns CDR1 MNHEY and CDR2 SMNVEV (reference sequence). The CDR3 DNA reads as TGTGCCAGCAGTCAGACAGGGGGCTCGGTAAACATTCAGTACTTC. Translated: CASSQTGGSVNIQYF.

The chain recombines TRBV5-1 with TRBJ2-3; tentative D call: TRBD1 (5 bases). Germline CDR1 is SGHRS and CDR2 is YFSETQ. The CDR3 is made up of 15 amino acids. Trimming took off 0 bases at V and 2 bases at J, with 10 bases between the two ends. The CDR3 DNA follows: TGCGCCAGCAGCTTGGAGGCCAGGGACACAGATACGCAGTATTTT. This sequence encodes CASSLEARDTDTQYF.

The chain recombines TRBV12-1 with TRBJ2-5; the D call TRBD2 from the table was never checked on the DNA. The J call may be in error: the DNA end matches TRBJ2-7 better. TRBV12-1 is a pseudogene. This CDR3 has 14 amino acids. Written as DNA, the CDR3 is TGTGCCAGCAGCTTCACTAGCGTACTCTACGAGCAGTACTTC. It encodes CASSFTSVLYEQYF.

This clone was detected only once. The V and J genes are TRBV5-1 and TRBJ2-2; maybe TRBD2 (5 bases). Trimming removed 9 bases at V and 7 bases at J, with 25 bases between. Germline V gene sequence: CDR1 SGHRS, CDR2 YFSETQ. This CDR3 region has 16 residues. The CDR3 coding sequence is TGCGCCACCCGGGAAGAGGTACCCACATCGGGCGGGGAGCTGTTTTTT. Translation: CATREEVPTSGGELFF.

The rearrangement uses TRBV5-6 and TRBJ2-3; 8 bases are a match to TRBD1. The trim removed 3 bases at V and 0 bases at J, leaving 12 bases unmatched. In germline, CDR1 is SGHDT, CDR2 YYEEEE. The CDR3 has 18 residues. The DNA for the CDR3 is TGTGCCAGCAGCTGGAGGACAGGGAGTCAGACGAGCACAGATACGCAGTATTTT. Protein product: CASSWRTGSQTSTDTQYF.

The chain is built from TRBV6-4 and TRBJ2-3; possibly TRBD2 for D (7 bases). There are 15 residues in the CDR3. Trimming shortened V by 3 bases and J by 4 bases, and 14 bases separated the two germline ends. Germline values: CDR1 MRHNA, CDR2 SNTAGT. Written as DNA, the CDR3 is TGTGCCAGCAGTGAAGAGGGGGGGGGCCCAGATACGCAGTATTTT. This gives the protein CASSEEGGGPDTQYF.

The chain has TRBV11-2 and TRBJ2-3; TRBD2 aligns across 8 bases. Trimming took 5 bases from V and 2 from J; bases not matched to a gene: 9. CDR3 length: 16 residues. Germline V gives CDR1 SGHAT, CDR2 FQNNGV. The CDR3 region has the DNA TGTGCCAGCAGCCTCGGGACTAGGGCCAACACAGATACGCAGTATTTT. It codes for CASSLGTRANTDTQYF.

The rearrangement links TRBV4-3 to TRBJ2-7, with 7 bases lining up with TRBD1. The CDR3 is made up of 16 amino acids. V dropped 1 base and J dropped 2; count of bases not matched to a gene: 8. CDR1 LGHNA and CDR2 YSLEER come from the germline V gene. CDR3 region: CASSQGLGQKAYEQYF. In DNA form, the CDR3 reads TGCGCCAGCAGCCAAGGACTGGGACAGAAGGCCTACGAGCAGTACTTC.